This note documents a single TCR beta chain sequence. Its antigen is currently unknown. This sample was taken from a study of response to subunit inactivated influenza vaccine. Findings and caveats of the study: Few additional T cells are recruited per seasonal influenza vaccination, authors suggested.

TCRdb called the RT-PCR reads again in MiXCR, with one record for every CDR3 protein. The sample carries around 760,000 distinct CDR3 sequences, over 11% recorded once. CDR1 SNHLY and CDR2 FYNNEI come from the germline V gene. There are 14 residues in the CDR3. The V segment lost 9 bases and the J segment 3 bases; nucleotides outside the gene matches: 6. The sample consisted of PBMCs from blood, taken less than 15 days before vaccination. The clonotype comes from a man aged 50 to 59 who received an inactivated influenza vaccine. The V and J genes are TRBV2 and TRBJ2-1; 9 positions match TRBD1. The CDR3 loop reads CASFRDRDYNEQFF. The CDR3 nucleotides read TGTGCCAGTTTCAGGGACAGGGACTACAATGAGCAGTTCTTC.